Presented here are 29 T cell receptor beta chains from one specimen sequenced in a study of blood T cell repertoires in COVID-19. The method was immunoSEQ multiplex PCR; TCRdb's version includes in-frame clones alone and lacks a portion of them. In the table there are around 68,000 clones, around 85% of which are singletons. The sample taken for sequencing was peripheral blood. These receptors all stem from a man aged 35 to 55 with COVID-19, enrolled during active disease.

The rearrangement links TRBV12-3 or TRBV12-4 to TRBJ1-1; D unclear. CDR3 length: 12 amino acids. Trimming cost V 3 bases and J 4 bases, with 6 bases left between them. The CDR3 DNA is TGTGCCAGCAGTTTCGGGGTCACTGAAGCTTTCTTT. As protein: CASSFGVTEAFF.

This clone was found a few times. The chain carries TRBV5-4 and TRBJ1-2; the D gene is possibly TRBD1 (5 bases). Germline V lookup: CDR1 SGHNT, CDR2 YYREEE (reference sequence). V was trimmed by 1 base and J by 3 bases, leaving 13 bases between them. The CDR3 length is 15 residues. CDR3 amino acids: CASSLNPGLYYGYTF. The CDR3 nucleotides are TGTGCCAGCAGCTTGAACCCAGGGTTGTACTATGGCTACACCTTC.

This chain joins TRBV6-5 and TRBJ1-5; weak D call: TRBD1 (6 bases). The germline CDR1 and CDR2 sequences are MNHEY and SVGAGI. V lost 6 bases, J lost 3 bases, and 9 bases lay in between. There are 13 residues in the CDR3. The CDR3 sequence: CASSRDTNQPQHF. The CDR3 bases are TGTGCCAGCAGCCGGGACACCAATCAGCCCCAGCATTTT.

This clone was counted only a few times. This sample also contains other DNA sequences that code for the same CDR3. The V gene is TRBV5-1, the J gene TRBJ2-3, with 13 bases that match TRBD2. The V gene end was trimmed by 0 bases and the J gene end by 5 bases; junction bases not matched to a gene: 0. CDR1 and CDR2 (germline): SGHRS, YFSETQ. The CDR3 extends over 15 amino acids. CDR3 DNA: TGCGCCAGCAGCTTGGGGACTAGCGGGGGAGATACGCAGTATTTT. As protein: CASSLGTSGGDTQYF.

The chain uses TRBV11-2 and TRBJ1-1; no clear D gene. CDR3 length: 13 amino acids. Germline V gene sequence: CDR1 SGHAT, CDR2 FQNNGV. V was cut by 2 bases and J by 6 bases, with 10 bases left in between. CDR3 protein: CASSLSLGAEAFF. CDR3 nucleotides: TGTGCCAGCAGCTTAAGCCTCGGTGCTGAAGCTTTCTTT.

The V and J genes are TRBV28 and TRBJ2-7; tentatively, D is TRBD2 (5 bases). This CDR3 contains 14 residues. V shed 3 bases and J shed 0 bases, with 9 bases lying between them. In germline, CDR1 is MDHEN, CDR2 SYDVKM. CDR3 nucleotide sequence: TGTGCCAGCAGTTTTCGAGGGAGCTCCTACGAGCAGTACTTC. It encodes CASSFRGSSYEQYF.

The chain combines TRBV6-5 with TRBJ2-1, with 8 bases matching TRBD2. CDR1 and CDR2 from the germline V gene are MNHEY and SVGAGI. CDR3 length: 16 amino acids. V lost 2 bases, J lost 1 base, and 4 bases stayed unmatched. The CDR3 DNA follows: TGTGCCAGCAGTTACGCCGCGGGGGGTTCCTACAATGAGCAGTTCTTC. This sequence encodes CASSYAAGGSYNEQFF.

J is TRBJ2-7 and V is TRBV19; TRBD1 agrees at 10 bases. The V gene end was trimmed by 3 bases and the J gene end by 6 bases; junction bases not matched to a gene: 14. This CDR3 is built from 17 residues. Per germline, CDR1 LNHDA and CDR2 SQIVND (reference sequence). CDR3: CASSIGSGTGDFSEQYF. As DNA, the CDR3 is TGTGCCAGTAGTATTGGATCCGGGACAGGGGACTTCAGCGAGCAGTACTTC.

The V and J genes are TRBV5-1 and TRBJ1-1, with D possibly TRBD1 on 5 matching bases. This CDR3 is built from 14 residues. Per the germline V gene, CDR1 is SGHRS and CDR2 is YFSETQ. V was shortened by 4 bases and J by 4 bases, with 14 bases between the two germline ends. The DNA for the CDR3 is TGCGCCAGCAGCCCGCAGGGTGGGGTCACTGAAGCTTTCTTT. It encodes CASSPQGGVTEAFF.

CDR3 in amino acids: CASSLGGVATNEQFF. The DNA of the CDR3 is TGTGCCAGCAGTTTGGGTGGGGTAGCGACCAATGAGCAGTTCTTC. This sequence joins TRBV28 and TRBJ2-1; D may be TRBD2 (5 bases). V was trimmed by 3 bases and J by 6 bases, leaving 15 bases between them. CDR3 size: 15 residues. Germline CDR1 reads MDHEN; CDR2 reads SYDVKM.

The chain has TRBV10-3 and TRBJ1-4, with 8 bases lining up with TRBD1. Germline V lookup: CDR1 ENHRY, CDR2 SYGVKD. The CDR3 loop spans 14 amino acids. The trim removed 5 bases at V and 3 bases at J, leaving 2 bases unmatched. In DNA, the CDR3 is TGTGCCATCAGTAAACAGGGGGCTAATGAAAAACTGTTTTTT. It is translated as CAISKQGANEKLFF.

This chain connects TRBV2 to TRBJ2-3, with 8 nucleotides matching TRBD2. The CDR3 loop spans 16 amino acids. The germline V gene has CDR1 SNHLY and CDR2 FYNNEI. V dropped 1 base and J dropped 4; count of bases not matched to a gene: 7. CDR3 sequence (DNA): TGTGCCAGCAGTGAAGTCGGGGGGGGGAACGCAGATACGCAGTATTTT. Translation: CASSEVGGGNADTQYF.

DNA for the CDR3: TGTGCCAGTATCCTGAGGGAGGGTATTACGTATGGCTACACCTTC. Its translation is CASILREGITYGYTF. The chain employs TRBV19 and TRBJ1-2; D is ambiguous. Germline CDR1 is LNHDA and CDR2 is SQIVND (reference sequence). Trimming cost V 7 bases and J 5 bases, with 20 bases left between them. This CDR3 is built from 15 residues. Filled out from reference TRBV19 and TRBJ1-2, the complete variable domain reads DGGITQSPKYLFRKEGQNVTLSCEQNLNHDAMYWYRQDPGQGLRLIYYSQIVNDFQKGDIAEGYSVSREKKESFPLTVTSAQKNPTAFYLCASILREGITYGYTFGSGTRLTVV.

The chain employs TRBV30 and TRBJ1-5; possible D gene TRBD1, 5 bases. Germline CDR1 reads GTSNPN; CDR2 reads SVGIG (reference sequence). The CDR3 covers 13 residues. V shed 3 bases and J shed 7 bases, with 13 bases lying between them. The CDR3 nucleotides are TGTGCCTGGAGGGGGGGAGAGGGGCAGCCCCAGCATTTT. It translates to CAWRGGEGQPQHF.

The chain joins TRBV30 to TRBJ2-1; unclear D gene. The germline V gene has CDR1 GTSNPN and CDR2 SVGIG (reference sequence). CDR3 size: 10 residues. The germline V and J ends were trimmed by 6 bases and 4 bases, with 4 bases remaining between them. CDR3 region: CACLYNEQFF. The CDR3 nucleotides are TGTGCCTGTTTATACAATGAGCAGTTCTTC.

This chain connects TRBV29-1 to TRBJ1-2; 7 bases line up with TRBD1. The junction had 10 bases not matched to a gene; V was cut back by 6 bases and J by 6 bases. The CDR3 sequence is 13 residues long. Germline V gene data show CDR1 as SQVTM and CDR2 as ANQGSEA. CDR3 residues: CSVRTGDGDGYTF. The CDR3 DNA reads as TGCAGCGTGCGAACAGGGGATGGGGATGGCTACACCTTC.

This clone was picked up a small number of times. The chain is built from TRBV15 and TRBJ1-2; 11 bases are shared with TRBD1. J gave up 2 bases and V 4 bases, and 3 bases lay outside the gene matches. The V gene's germline CDR1 is LNHNV and CDR2 YYDKDF (reference sequence). This CDR3 is built from 15 residues. The CDR3 DNA follows: TGTGCCACCAGCAAACGGACAGGGGGCAACTATGGCTACACCTTC. This sequence encodes CATSKRTGGNYGYTF.

The table lists this clone with a count of one. The chain has TRBV7-8 and TRBJ1-2; D possibly corresponds to TRBD1 (6 bases). Germline assignment: CDR1 SGHVS and CDR2 FQNEAQ. V lost 5 bases and J 8 bases, leaving 15 bases between the germline ends. The CDR3 extends over 13 amino acids. The CDR3 region is CASSALQGWGYTF. CDR3 sequence (DNA): TGTGCCAGCAGCGCCCTACAGGGTTGGGGCTACACCTTC.

The V and J genes are TRBV4-1 and TRBJ2-2; 10 bases agree with TRBD2. Trimming at V came to 1 base and at J to 3 bases, leaving 5 bases not matched to a gene. This CDR3 comprises 17 residues. The germline V gene encodes CDR1 MGHRA and CDR2 YSYEKL. CDR3 sequence reads: CASSQVPLAGDTGELFF. CDR3 bases: TGCGCCAGCAGCCAAGTCCCCCTAGCGGGGGACACCGGGGAGCTGTTTTTT.

This chain connects TRBV25-1 to TRBJ1-6, with D tentatively TRBD1 (5 bases). CDR1 and CDR2 (germline): MGHDK, SYGVNS. The CDR3 runs 13 residues. With 10 bases removed from V and 3 bases from J, the gap between germline ends came to 10 bases. DNA for the CDR3: TGTGCCACGAGAAGGGGCTATAATTCACCCCTCCACTTT. Its protein is CATRRGYNSPLHF.

The V call is TRBV6-5, the J call TRBJ2-5; 11 bases are a match to TRBD2. The CDR3 is made up of 15 amino acids. Germline V gene sequence: CDR1 MNHEY, CDR2 SVGAGI. V gave up 4 bases and J gave up 2 bases; unmatched junction bases: 3. The DNA for the CDR3 is TGTGCCAGCAGTTTGGCTAGCGGGGGGCAAGAGACCCAGTACTTC. Translated: CASSLASGGQETQYF.

V gene TRBV2 combines with J gene TRBJ1-1; D possibly corresponds to TRBD1 (6 bases). Germline values: CDR1 SNHLY, CDR2 FYNNEI. Trimming removed 6 bases at V and 8 bases at J, with 13 bases between. The CDR3 consists of 12 residues. The CDR3 is CASRDRSNEAFF. The DNA for the CDR3 is TGTGCCAGCAGGGACAGATCAAACGAAGCTTTCTTT.

The rearrangement uses TRBV7-7 and TRBJ2-5; D might be TRBD1 (6 bases). The ends were cut back, 3 bases at V and 5 bases at J, with 13 bases in the middle. The CDR3 has 14 amino acids. Germline CDR1 reads SSHAT; CDR2 reads FNYEAQ (reference sequence). The CDR3 DNA reads TGTGCCAGCAGCTTGGCAGGGGTGTTGGAGACCCAGTACTTC. This sequence encodes CASSLAGVLETQYF.

The gene calls are TRBV12-3 or TRBV12-4 and TRBJ1-4, with 8 bases identical to TRBD1. After removal of 6 bases from V and 14 bases from J, the junction contained 8 bases not matched to a gene. The CDR3 is 12 residues long. The CDR3 sequence: CASRWGTGLLFF. The CDR3 nucleotides read TGTGCCAGCAGATGGGGGACAGGTCTGCTGTTTTTT.

The chain combines TRBV7-3 with TRBJ2-3, with 7 nucleotides matching TRBD1. The CDR3 spans 14 residues. J lost 1 base, V lost 4 bases, and 2 bases had no gene match. The germline CDR1 and CDR2 sequences are SGHTA and FQGTGA. CDR3 nucleotides: TGTGCCAGCAGCTCTGGACAGGGCACAGATACGCAGTATTTT. Translated, it gives CASSSGQGTDTQYF.

The chain is built from TRBV6-2 or TRBV6-3 and TRBJ1-5, with 9 bases that match TRBD1. Trimming removed 2 bases from V and 3 bases from J; junction bases left unmatched: 8. The CDR3 loop spans 17 amino acids. Germline V gene data show CDR1 as MNHEY and CDR2 as SVGEGT. For the CDR3, the DNA is TGTGCCAGCAGTTACCTATCCGGGACAGGGTCCAATCAGCCCCAGCATTTT. Its protein product is CASSYLSGTGSNQPQHF.

The CDR3: CASTRGTGFTDTQYF. As DNA, the CDR3 is TGTGCCAGCACCCGCGGGACAGGGTTCACAGATACGCAGTATTTT. V and J are TRBV27 and TRBJ2-3; 9 bases map to TRBD1. This CDR3 contains 15 residues. Germline V gene sequence: CDR1 MNHEY, CDR2 SMNVEV (reference sequence). V lost 7 bases and J lost 2; bases outside the gene matches: 7.

V is TRBV5-4 and J is TRBJ1-2, with 12 bases lining up with TRBD1. The germline V gene encodes CDR1 SGHNT and CDR2 YYREEE (reference sequence). Germline trimming cut 4 bases from V and 7 bases from J; bases unmatched to any gene: 5. This CDR3 has 14 residues. The CDR3 here is CASSRDRGRVGYTF. CDR3 nucleotide sequence: TGTGCCAGCAGCAGGGACAGGGGGCGGGTTGGCTACACCTTC.

This clone was seen only once. The chain carries TRBV4-1 and TRBJ2-5, with 7 bases lining up with TRBD2. J gave up 3 bases and V 0 bases, and 1 base lay outside the gene matches. CDR3 length: 14 residues. Per the germline V gene, CDR1 is MGHRA and CDR2 is YSYEKL. The CDR3 DNA follows: TGCGCCAGCAGCCAAGAGGGGGGGGAAGAGACCCAGTACTTC. Protein product: CASSQEGGEETQYF.